This is a list of T cell receptor beta chains from one sample in a study of T cells after yellow fever vaccination. TCRdb reanalysed the 5' RACE reads using MiXCR and keeps one entry per CDR3 protein. The repertoire holds 250,000 to 350,000 distinct CDR3 sequences, with about 10% as singletons. This material consisted of CD4+ T cells sorted from PBMCs, taken 5 days after the yellow fever booster vaccination. The origin of the receptors is a man between 18 and 35 years old who received the YFV17D yellow fever vaccine. Both conserved end residues are part of each CDR3. The order of the fields is V gene, J gene, D gene, clone size, CDR3 DNA, CDR3 protein. The D gene is left open where the match is weak. Expanded clones are given a class, and other clones once, few, many or no size at all.

TRBV18	TRBJ2-3	TRBD1	many	TGTGCCAGCTCCGGGCCCGACAGGGCAGATACGCAGTATTTT	CASSGPDRADTQYF
TRBV3-1	TRBJ2-3	TRBD2	NA	TGTGCCAGCAGCCCCCGAGTAGCGGGGGTGGAGACAGATACGCAGTATTTT	CASSPRVAGVETDTQYF
TRBV6-2/TRBV6-3	TRBJ2-3	NA	NA	TGTGCCAGCTCGCCCGCGGGGAACACAGATACGCAGTATTTT	CASSPAGNTDTQYF
TRBV20-1	TRBJ2-1	TRBD1	NA	TGCAGTGCTAGAGGCCGGACAGGGGATGAGCAGTTCTTC	CSARGRTGDEQFF
TRBV6-1	TRBJ1-2	NA	NA	TGTGCCAGCAGTGAAGATGGCTCTAACTATGGCTACACCTTC	CASSEDGSNYGYTF
TRBV5-1	TRBJ2-5	NA	few	TGCGCCAGCAGCTTGATAGGGGTGGAGGAGACCCAGTACTTC	CASSLIGVEETQYF
TRBV5-1	TRBJ1-5	TRBD1	many	TGCGCCAGCAGCTTGGGGACAGGGGGCAGTCAGCCCCAGCATTTT	CASSLGTGGSQPQHF
TRBV7-6	TRBJ2-3	TRBD2	few	TGTGCCAGCAGCCCACAGACTAGCGGGGCTAGCACAGATACGCAGTATTTT	CASSPQTSGASTDTQYF
TRBV12-3/TRBV12-4	TRBJ1-3	TRBD1	NA	TGTGCCAGCAGCTCGGACAGGGAGGGAGGAAACACCATATATTTT	CASSSDREGGNTIYF
TRBV7-2	TRBJ2-2	TRBD2	NA	TGTGCCAGCAGCTGGGGACTAGGGAACACCGGGGAGCTGTTTTTT	CASSWGLGNTGELFF
TRBV7-2	TRBJ2-7	NA	few	TGTGCCAGCAGCCCCGGCGGGCCACACGAGCAGTACTTC	CASSPGGPHEQYF
TRBV19	TRBJ1-5	NA	NA	TGTGCCAGTAATGGGGGCGAAGTTCAGCCCCAGCATTTT	CASNGGEVQPQHF
TRBV5-1	TRBJ2-3	TRBD2	few	TGCGCCAGCACCCTTCTGACTAGCGGGGTGGCAGATACGCAGTATTTT	CASTLLTSGVADTQYF
TRBV5-6	TRBJ1-2	NA	NA	TGTGCCAGCAGACCGATGGGCAGGGTGTACGGCTACACCTTC	CASRPMGRVYGYTF
TRBV27	TRBJ2-6	NA	NA	TGTGCCAGCGGTGGCGGGGTAGCTGGGGCCAACGTCCTGACTTTC	CASGGGVAGANVLTF
TRBV7-9	TRBJ1-4	TRBD1	NA	TGTGCCAGCAGCTTAGCCGGGACAGGGAAGGCTGCAACTAATGAAAAACTGTTTTTT	CASSLAGTGKAATNEKLFF
TRBV2	TRBJ2-2	NA	NA	TGTGCCAGCAGTGAATGGTCCAAGAACACCGGGGAGCTGTTTTTT	CASSEWSKNTGELFF
TRBV5-5	TRBJ1-2	NA	NA	TGTGCCAGCTCCCGCGAGAGGCGTGGCTACACCTTC	CASSRERRGYTF
TRBV18	TRBJ2-3	NA	few	TGTGCCAGCTCACCCCTCGCTAGGGTGGTTAGCACAGATACGCAGTATTTT	CASSPLARVVSTDTQYF
TRBV20-1	TRBJ2-7	NA	NA	TGCAGTGCTAGAATAAACTCCTACGAGCAGTACTTC	CSARINSYEQYF
TRBV24-1	TRBJ1-2	NA	many	TGTGCCACCAGTGATCCCGGGACGACTTATGGCTACACCTTC	CATSDPGTTYGYTF
TRBV24-1	TRBJ1-2	NA	few	TGTGCCACCAGTGATTCCGACATGTTGAGTGGCTACACCTTC	CATSDSDMLSGYTF
TRBV9	TRBJ1-4	NA	many	TGTGCCAGCAGCGTAGACGGGGGGTTCGTGCTAGAAAAACTGTTTTTT	CASSVDGGFVLEKLFF
TRBV3-1	TRBJ1-1	NA	NA	TGTGCCAGCAGCCAAGGTGAGGGGCTCGCTGAAGCTTTCTTT	CASSQGEGLAEAFF
TRBV20-1	TRBJ2-4	TRBD2	NA	TGCAGTGCGGGGACTAGATACCTAGCCAAAAACATTCAGTACTTC	CSAGTRYLAKNIQYF
TRBV4-2	TRBJ2-1	NA	few	TGTGCCAGCGCAACAGACAGCTCCTACAATGAGCAGTTCTTC	CASATDSSYNEQFF
TRBV7-2	TRBJ2-5	TRBD2	NA	TGTGCCAGTCAAATTAGCGGGGGGGCAGAGACCCAGTACTTC	CASQISGGAETQYF
TRBV7-9	TRBJ1-2	NA	many	TGTGCCAGCAGCTTAGGAACTGATGGCTACACCTTC	CASSLGTDGYTF
TRBV20-1	TRBJ2-6	NA	few	TGCAGTGCAACGCGCGTCAGGCGGGACAATTCTGGGGCCAACGTCCTGACTTTC	CSATRVRRDNSGANVLTF
TRBV28	TRBJ1-1	NA	few	TGTGCCAGCAGTTTTGCCACCCTCCCGAACACTGAAGCTTTCTTT	CASSFATLPNTEAFF
TRBV18	TRBJ2-7	TRBD2	few	TGTGCCAGCTCACTAAGTCCTGGCGGGGGCTACGAGCAGTACTTC	CASSLSPGGGYEQYF
TRBV12-3/TRBV12-4	TRBJ2-3	NA	NA	TGTGCCAGCAGTTTATATCGAGCGGCTGGGGATACGCAGTATTTT	CASSLYRAAGDTQYF
TRBV6-2/TRBV6-3	TRBJ1-2	TRBD1	NA	TGTGCCAGCAGTGTAGTGGACAGGGACAGAGGCTACACCTTC	CASSVVDRDRGYTF
TRBV20-1	TRBJ1-5	TRBD1	few	TGCAGTGCTAGCAGACCGGGACAGTTCAATCAGCCCCAGCATTTT	CSASRPGQFNQPQHF
TRBV5-1	TRBJ1-1	TRBD1	NA	TGCGCCAGCAGCTTTACAGGGGGCGAAGCAACTGAAGCTTTCTTT	CASSFTGGEATEAFF
TRBV7-3	TRBJ2-1	NA	few	TGTGCCCGAACAAGGGGTCATGAGCAGTTCTTC	CARTRGHEQFF
TRBV7-9	TRBJ2-7	NA	few	TGTGCCAGCAGCCATAGAGGCGAAGGCTCCTACGAGCAGTACTTC	CASSHRGEGSYEQYF
TRBV2	TRBJ2-5	NA	few	TGTGCCACCAACCCGGGGGCAGGCGGCGAGACCCAGTACTTC	CATNPGAGGETQYF
TRBV7-9	TRBJ2-3	TRBD2	many	TGTGCCAGCAGTTTACTAGCGGGGGGCACAGATACGCAGTATTTT	CASSLLAGGTDTQYF
TRBV7-2	TRBJ2-5	NA	many	TGTGCCAGCAGCTTAAGGGAGATAGAGACCCAGTACTTC	CASSLREIETQYF
TRBV20-1	TRBJ1-5	NA	NA	TGCAGTGCTAACAGTAACAATCAGCCCCAGCATTTT	CSANSNNQPQHF
TRBV7-3	TRBJ1-1	NA	many	TGTGCCAGCAGCATGGACCGGAACACTGAAGCTTTCTTT	CASSMDRNTEAFF
TRBV7-3	TRBJ1-1	NA	NA	TGTGCCAGCAGCTTAGCCGGCAGTTACACTGAAGCTTTCTTT	CASSLAGSYTEAFF
TRBV9	TRBJ1-5	NA	few	TGTGCCAGCAGCTCGGACGGGGCAGAGAATCAGCCCCAGCATTTT	CASSSDGAENQPQHF
TRBV12-3/TRBV12-4	TRBJ2-2	NA	few	TGTGCCAGCAGTTTACCCCCAGGTCTTACCGGGGAGCTGTTTTTT	CASSLPPGLTGELFF
TRBV12-5	TRBJ2-1	NA	few	TGTGCTAGTGGTTTGTGGCAGCGAGGGGGCAATGAGCAGTTCTTC	CASGLWQRGGNEQFF
TRBV27	TRBJ2-2	NA	NA	TGTGCCAGCAGTTTATCGCCCAGGGGTTCCGGGGAGCTGTTTTTT	CASSLSPRGSGELFF
TRBV20-1	TRBJ2-2	TRBD1	many	TGCAGTGCTAGTCCCAGGGGGTCCGTAAAAACCGGGGAGCTGTTTTTT	CSASPRGSVKTGELFF
TRBV5-6	TRBJ2-5	NA	NA	TGTGCCAGCAGCTTGGAGACAGTTCCCCAGGAGACCCAGTACTTC	CASSLETVPQETQYF
TRBV4-1	TRBJ2-2	NA	few	TGCGCCAGCAGCCAAGATTCCGTAGGTTGGCTTGAGGACACCGGGGAGCTGTTTTTT	CASSQDSVGWLEDTGELFF
TRBV30	TRBJ1-1	NA	many	TGTGCCTGGAGTGTATGGGGTTCGAACACTGAAGCTTTCTTT	CAWSVWGSNTEAFF
TRBV5-1	TRBJ2-3	NA	few	TGCGCCAGCAGCTTGGGATGGACAGACGGAACAGATACGCAGTATTTT	CASSLGWTDGTDTQYF
TRBV18	TRBJ1-1	NA	many	TGTGCCACTACCGGGGGGGGGCCGAACACTGAAGCTTTCTTT	CATTGGGPNTEAFF
TRBV24-1	TRBJ2-7	NA	many	TGTGCCACCAGAAGCCCCGGACAGCCTCCTTCCTACGAGCAGTACTTC	CATRSPGQPPSYEQYF
TRBV12-3/TRBV12-4	TRBJ2-5	TRBD2	NA	TGTGCCAGCAGTTTGGGCCAGGGGACTAGCGGGGGGGAGGAGACCCAGTACTTC	CASSLGQGTSGGEETQYF